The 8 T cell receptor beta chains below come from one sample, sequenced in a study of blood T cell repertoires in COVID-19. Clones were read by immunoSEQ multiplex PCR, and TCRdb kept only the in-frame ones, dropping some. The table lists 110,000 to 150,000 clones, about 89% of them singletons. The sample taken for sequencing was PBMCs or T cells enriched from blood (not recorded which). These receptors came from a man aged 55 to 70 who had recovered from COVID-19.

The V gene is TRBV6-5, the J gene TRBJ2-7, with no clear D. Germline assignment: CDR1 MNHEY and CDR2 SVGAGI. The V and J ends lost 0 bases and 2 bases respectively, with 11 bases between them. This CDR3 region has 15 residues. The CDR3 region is CASSYSSAYPYEQYF. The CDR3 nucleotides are TGTGCCAGCAGTTACTCGTCCGCGTACCCCTACGAGCAGTACTTC.

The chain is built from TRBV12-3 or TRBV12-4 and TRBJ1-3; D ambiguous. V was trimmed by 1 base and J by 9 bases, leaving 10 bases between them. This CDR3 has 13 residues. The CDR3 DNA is TGTGCCAGCAGTTTAGTTTCGGGGATCACCATATATTTT. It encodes CASSLVSGITIYF.

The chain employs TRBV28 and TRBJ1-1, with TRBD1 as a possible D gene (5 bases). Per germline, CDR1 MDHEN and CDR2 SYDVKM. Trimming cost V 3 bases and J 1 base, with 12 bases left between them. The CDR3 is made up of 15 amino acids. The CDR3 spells CASSLGGSGNTEAFF. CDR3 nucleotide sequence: TGTGCCAGCAGTTTGGGGGGGTCGGGGAACACTGAAGCTTTCTTT. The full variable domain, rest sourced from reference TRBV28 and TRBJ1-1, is DVKVTQSSRYLVKRTGEKVFLECVQDMDHENMFWYRQDPGLGLRLIYFSYDVKMKEKGDIPEGYSVSREKKERFSLILESASTNQTSMYLCASSLGGSGNTEAFFGQGTRLTVV.

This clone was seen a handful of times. The CDR3 reads CASSLTDREAPLHF. The CDR3 DNA reads TGTGCCAGCTCACTCACGGACAGGGAAGCACCCCTCCACTTT. The chain combines TRBV18 with TRBJ1-6; 8 bases agree with TRBD1. Germline assignment: CDR1 KGHSH and CDR2 LQKENI. The V segment lost 4 bases and the J segment 11 bases; nucleotides outside the gene matches: 7. This CDR3 spans 14 amino acids. Full variable domain (missing parts from reference TRBV18 and TRBJ1-6): NAGVMQNPRHLVRRRGQEARLRCSPMKGHSHVYWYRQLPEEGLKFMVYLQKENIIDESGMPKERFSAEFPKEGPSILRIQQVVRGDSAAYFCASSLTDREAPLHFGNGTRLTVT.

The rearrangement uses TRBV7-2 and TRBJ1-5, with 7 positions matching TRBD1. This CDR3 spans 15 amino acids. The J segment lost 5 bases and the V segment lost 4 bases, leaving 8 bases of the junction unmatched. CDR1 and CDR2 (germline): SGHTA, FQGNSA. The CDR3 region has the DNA TGTGCCAGCAGCTCAGGGGACAGACCCTATCAGCCCCAGCATTTT. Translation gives CASSSGDRPYQPQHF.

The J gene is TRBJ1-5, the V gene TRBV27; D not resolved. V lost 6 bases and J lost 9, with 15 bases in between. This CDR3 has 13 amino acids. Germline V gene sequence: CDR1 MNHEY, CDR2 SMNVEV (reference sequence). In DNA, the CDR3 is TGTGCCAGCAGACAGACAACAGTGGGGCCCCAGCATTTT. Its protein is CASRQTTVGPQHF.

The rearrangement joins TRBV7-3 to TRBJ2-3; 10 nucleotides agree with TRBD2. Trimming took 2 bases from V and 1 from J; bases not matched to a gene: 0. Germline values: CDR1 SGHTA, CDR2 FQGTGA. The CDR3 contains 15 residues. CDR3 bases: TGTGCCAGCAGCTTAGGACTAGCGGGCACAGATACGCAGTATTTT. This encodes CASSLGLAGTDTQYF.

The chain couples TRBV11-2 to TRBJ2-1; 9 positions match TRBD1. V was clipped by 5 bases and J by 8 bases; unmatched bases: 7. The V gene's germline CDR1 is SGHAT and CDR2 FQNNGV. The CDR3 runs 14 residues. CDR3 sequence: CASSRTGGHYEQFF. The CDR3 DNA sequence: TGTGCCAGCAGCCGCACAGGGGGCCATTATGAGCAGTTCTTC. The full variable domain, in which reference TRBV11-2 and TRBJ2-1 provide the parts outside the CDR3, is EAGVAQSPRYKIIEKRQSVAFWCNPISGHATLYWYQQILGQGPKLLIQFQNNGVVDDSQLPKDRFSAERLKGVDSTLKIQPAKLEDSAVYLCASSRTGGHYEQFFGPGTRLTVL.